The 19 T cell receptor beta chains presented below share a single source sample, sequenced in a study of blood T cell repertoires in COVID-19. Clones were sequenced by immunoSEQ multiplex PCR, and TCRdb holds only the in-frame ones, with some missing. This table has 450,000 or so clones, 70% to 90% appearing once. The sequenced sample consisted of peripheral blood. The source is a man aged 18 to 30 with COVID-19, enrolled during active disease.

The chain carries TRBV21-1 and TRBJ1-6; TRBD1 is the table's D call and was not checked against the DNA. TRBV21-1 is termed a pseudogene. The CDR3 loop spans 15 amino acids. In DNA, the CDR3 is TGTGCCAGCAGCCGACGGCGACAGGGGATCAAAACCCTCCACTTT. Translated: CASSRRRQGIKTLHF.

This chain joins TRBV5-1 and TRBJ2-6, with 9 bases that match TRBD1. CDR1 and CDR2 from the germline V gene are SGHRS and YFSETQ. The CDR3 extends over 20 amino acids. Unmatched junction bases numbered 18, after V lost 4 bases and J lost 4 bases. The CDR3 DNA is TGCGCCAGCAGCCCCGGATCATGGGGACAGGGCGTCTGGGGGGCCAACGTCCTGACTTTC. Amino acid sequence: CASSPGSWGQGVWGANVLTF.

The V and J genes are TRBV28 and TRBJ1-2; perhaps TRBD1 as D (5 bases). The CDR3 is made up of 15 amino acids. Germline V gene sequence: CDR1 MDHEN, CDR2 SYDVKM. V gave up 3 bases and J gave up 4 bases, with 15 bases separating them. CDR3 coding DNA: TGTGCCAGCAGTTTCGAGAAACGGGGGGGCTATGGCTACACCTTC. Its translation: CASSFEKRGGYGYTF.

The chain is built from TRBV4-1 and TRBJ1-3; 8 bases are shared with TRBD1. CDR3 length equals 15 residues. V dropped 1 base and J dropped 7; count of bases not matched to a gene: 6. CDR1 MGHRA and CDR2 YSYEKL come from the germline V gene. CDR3 in amino acids: CASSQGAGGSNTIYF. CDR3 sequence (DNA): TGCGCCAGCAGCCAAGGGGCAGGGGGCTCGAACACCATATATTTT.

This clone was detected once. This chain joins TRBV30 and TRBJ1-6, with 8 bases that match TRBD1. Unmatched junction bases numbered 12, after V lost 2 bases and J lost 6 bases. The CDR3 runs 17 residues. Germline CDR1 and CDR2: GTSNPN and SVGIG (reference sequence). Here the CDR3 DNA reads TGTGCCTGGAGTCCCGGGACAGGCGGGTTTGTTAATTCACCCCTCCACTTT. It encodes CAWSPGTGGFVNSPLHF.

This chain uses TRBV15 with TRBJ2-3, with TRBD2 identical over 9 bases. There are 18 residues in the CDR3. Germline CDR1 and CDR2: LNHNV and YYDKDF (reference sequence). V shed 1 base, J shed 2 bases, and the junction held 10 bases outside the gene matches. CDR3 bases: TGTGCCACCAGCAGAGGATGGGGCGGGAGGGCCCCCACAGATACGCAGTATTTT. Protein: CATSRGWGGRAPTDTQYF.

Comment on this clone: The same CDR3 is also encoded by other DNA sequences in this sample. The chain links TRBV18 to TRBJ2-2, with 9 positions matching TRBD1. There are 15 residues in the CDR3. V dropped 4 bases and J dropped 1; count of bases not matched to a gene: 1. CDR1 and CDR2 from the germline V gene are KGHSH and LQKENI. The DNA of the CDR3 is TGTGCCAGCTCACAGGGACAGGGGAACACCGGGGAGCTGTTTTTT. Translated: CASSQGQGNTGELFF.

The chain employs TRBV18 and TRBJ2-7; TRBD1 matches 9 bases. This CDR3 has 14 residues. Germline CDR1 KGHSH, CDR2 LQKENI. V lost 6 bases and J lost 4; bases outside the gene matches: 7. The CDR3 spells CASSPTGGSYEQYF. As DNA, the CDR3 is TGTGCCAGCTCCCCTACAGGGGGCTCGTACGAGCAGTACTTC.

The chain uses TRBV5-1 and TRBJ1-6; 9 bases map to TRBD1. The CDR3 covers 14 residues. After removal of 3 bases from V and 8 bases from J, the junction contained 3 bases not matched to a gene. The germline gives CDR1 SGHRS, CDR2 YFSETQ. The CDR3 nucleotides are TGCGCCAGCAGCTGGGACAGGGTGGATTCACCCCTCCACTTT. Translated, it gives CASSWDRVDSPLHF.

In DNA form, the CDR3 reads TGCGCCAGCAGTGATAACAGGGGAGAGACCCAGTACTTC. Amino acid sequence: CASSDNRGETQYF. The chain has TRBV10-2 and TRBJ2-5, with 7 bases matching TRBD1. Germline V gene sequence: CDR1 WSHSY, CDR2 SAAADI. The V and J ends lost 3 bases and 4 bases, in that order; junction bases with no gene match: 2. The CDR3 covers 13 residues.

The J gene is TRBJ1-1, the V gene TRBV29-1; maybe TRBD1 (6 bases). V was cut by 6 bases and J by 4 bases, with 12 bases left in between. The length of the CDR3 is 12 residues. Germline CDR1 reads SQVTM; CDR2 reads ANQGSEA. The CDR3 is CSVYRVGTEAFF. The CDR3 DNA is TGCAGCGTCTACAGGGTTGGCACTGAAGCTTTCTTT. Together with reference TRBV29-1 and TRBJ1-1, the CDR3 gives the full variable domain: SAVISQKPSRDICQRGTSLTIQCQVDSQVTMMFWYRQQPGQSLTLIATANQGSEATYESGFVIDKFPISRPNLTFSTLTVSNMSPEDSSIYLCSVYRVGTEAFFGQGTRLTVV.

The rearrangement links TRBV29-1 to TRBJ1-4, with no clear D. V dropped 1 base and J dropped 4 bases, with 7 bases sitting between them. The CDR3 has 13 amino acids. Looked up from germline, CDR1 is SQVTM and CDR2 is ANQGSEA. CDR3 bases: TGCAGCGTTGAAGGCGCGGGTAATGAAAAACTGTTTTTT. Translated, it gives CSVEGAGNEKLFF.

The rearrangement joins TRBV6-2 or TRBV6-3 to TRBJ1-5; 7 bases are a match to TRBD1. The CDR3 totals 16 residues. CDR1 MNHEY and CDR2 SVGEGT come from the germline V gene. V was pared by 2 bases and J by 3 bases, with 7 bases of the junction left unmatched. The DNA of the CDR3 is TGTGCCAGCAGTTACCACCGACAGGGCCACAATCAGCCCCAGCATTTT. Its translation: CASSYHRQGHNQPQHF.

This chain uses TRBV3-1 (or the pseudogene TRBV3-2) with TRBJ2-7; 12 bases match TRBD2. V was pared by 5 bases and J by 2 bases, with 7 bases of the junction left unmatched. The germline V gene has CDR1 LGHDT and CDR2 YNNKEL (reference sequence). The CDR3 totals 16 residues. CDR3 nucleotide sequence: TGTGCCAGCAGCTCCCGGACTAGCGGGACCACCTACGAGCAGTACTTC. Translating gives CASSSRTSGTTYEQYF.

The chain carries TRBV14 and TRBJ2-5, with a tentative D call TRBD2 (5 bases). V was clipped by 5 bases and J by 1 base, with 14 bases between them. The length of the CDR3 is 15 residues. The germline V gene encodes CDR1 SGHDN and CDR2 FVKESK. For the CDR3, the DNA is TGTGCCAGCAGCGGGAGAAGCGGAATCCAAGAGACCCAGTACTTC. Its translation: CASSGRSGIQETQYF.

The chain employs TRBV29-1 and TRBJ1-3, with unresolved D. V was shortened by 0 bases and J by 0 bases, with 9 bases between the two germline ends. CDR3 size: 15 residues. Germline loops: CDR1 SQVTM, CDR2 ANQGSEA. In nucleotides, the CDR3 is TGCAGCGTTGAAGAGTACTCTGTCTCTGGAAACACCATATATTTT. Translating gives CSVEEYSVSGNTIYF.

The gene calls are TRBV7-2 and TRBJ1-5; 8 nucleotides align to TRBD1. V lost 1 base and J lost 6; bases outside the gene matches: 5. The CDR3 sequence is 15 residues long. Per germline, CDR1 SGHTA and CDR2 FQGNSA. In DNA, the CDR3 is TGTGCCAGCAGCTTAGGGCAGGGGGCATCTCAGCCCCAGCATTTT. Its protein product is CASSLGQGASQPQHF.

V gene TRBV7-6 combines with J gene TRBJ1-3, with 7 positions matching TRBD1. V dropped 5 bases and J dropped 0; count of bases not matched to a gene: 4. The CDR3 spans 15 residues. The germline V gene has CDR1 SGHVS and CDR2 FNYEAQ. CDR3 coding DNA: TGTGCCAGCAGCCTAACAGGGGTCTCTGGAAACACCATATATTTT. This codes for CASSLTGVSGNTIYF.

The J gene is TRBJ2-1, the V gene TRBV7-3; 8 nucleotides line up with TRBD1. CDR1 and CDR2 from the germline V gene are SGHTA and FQGTGA. CDR3 size: 13 residues. Trimming took 5 bases from V and 5 from J; bases not matched to a gene: 2. CDR3 region: CASSVDRDNEQFF. Written as DNA, the CDR3 is TGTGCCAGCAGCGTGGACAGGGACAATGAGCAGTTCTTC.